This entry lists 24 T cell receptor beta chains sequenced from one sample in a study of blood T cell repertoires in COVID-19. Using immunoSEQ multiplex PCR, the repertoire was profiled, and TCRdb retains in-frame clones only, with some absent. The sample carries roughly 300,000 clones, 70% to 90% recorded once. The sequenced sample was peripheral blood. The receptors were sampled from a woman in her 30s with COVID-19, enrolled during active disease.

V usage is TRBV7-9 and J usage is TRBJ1-2; no firm D call. The CDR3 runs to 13 residues. The V end lost 3 bases, the J end lost 7 bases, and 12 bases lay between the germline ends. Germline V gene sequence: CDR1 SEHNR, CDR2 FQNEAQ (reference sequence). CDR3 region: CASSFPRGSGYTF. In nucleotides, the CDR3 is TGTGCCAGCAGCTTCCCTAGAGGGAGTGGCTACACCTTC. The variable domain in full, completed from reference TRBV7-9 and TRBJ1-2, reads DTGVSQNPRHKITKRGQNVTFRCDPISEHNRLYWYRQTLGQGPEFLTYFQNEAQLEKSRLLSDRFSAERPKGSFSTLEIQRTEQGDSAMYLCASSFPRGSGYTFGSGTRLTVV.

This rearrangement joins TRBV19 to TRBJ1-5; TRBD1 agrees at 11 bases. Germline V gene data show CDR1 as LNHDA and CDR2 as SQIVND (reference sequence). The V and J ends lost 6 bases and 7 bases, in that order; junction bases with no gene match: 8. This CDR3 contains 15 residues. DNA of the CDR3: TGTGCCAGTAGCGGGACCGGGACAGGGGGGCAGCCCCAGCATTTT. Protein product: CASSGTGTGGQPQHF.

The chain joins TRBV5-1 to TRBJ1-1; D perhaps matches TRBD1 (5 bases). V lost 0 bases and J 4 bases, leaving 10 bases between the germline ends. CDR1 is SGHRS, CDR2 YFSETQ, per germline. The CDR3 sequence is 14 residues long. For the CDR3, the DNA is TGCGCCAGCAGCTTGGACGGGGGGTTCACTGAAGCTTTCTTT. Protein product: CASSLDGGFTEAFF. Variable domain in full (rest from reference TRBV5-1 and TRBJ1-1): KAGVTQTPRYLIKTRGQQVTLSCSPISGHRSVSWYQQTPGQGLQFLFEYFSETQRNKGNFPGRFSGRQFSNSRSEMNVSTLELGDSALYLCASSLDGGFTEAFFGQGTRLTVV.

V is TRBV2 and J is TRBJ2-1; D unresolved. V lost 7 bases, J lost 0 bases, and 10 bases lay in between. CDR1 is SNHLY, CDR2 FYNNEI, per germline. This CDR3 has 14 amino acids. The CDR3 here is CASKNRSSYNEQFF. CDR3 bases: TGTGCCAGCAAGAATCGGAGCTCCTACAATGAGCAGTTCTTC.

In this sample, this clone turned up once. This chain connects TRBV7-9 to TRBJ2-3, with a tentative D call TRBD2 (6 bases). CDR3 size: 14 residues. Germline values: CDR1 SEHNR, CDR2 FQNEAQ (reference sequence). Trimming shortened V by 1 base and J by 6 bases, and 11 bases separated the two germline ends. The CDR3, as DNA: TGTGCCAGCAGCTTAGAGAGGGGACTCGATACGCAGTATTTT. Its translation: CASSLERGLDTQYF.

This chain uses TRBV5-5 with TRBJ2-3; the match to TRBD2 covers 12 bases. The CDR3 contains 16 residues. The V gene end was trimmed by 3 bases and the J gene end by 0 bases; junction bases not matched to a gene: 2. Germline V lookup: CDR1 SGHKS, CDR2 YYEKEE (reference sequence). CDR3 in amino acids: CASSYTSGGSTDTQYF. Written as DNA, the CDR3 is TGTGCCAGCAGCTACACTAGCGGGGGGAGCACAGATACGCAGTATTTT.

V gene TRBV5-1 combines with J gene TRBJ2-6, with D possibly being TRBD1 (5 bases). CDR1 and CDR2 (germline): SGHRS, YFSETQ. The CDR3 length is 18 residues. The V and J ends lost 4 bases and 4 bases respectively, with 21 bases between them. The CDR3 reads CASSTELLGALGANVLTF. The CDR3 coding sequence is TGCGCCAGCAGCACAGAGCTTCTTGGGGCTTTAGGGGCCAACGTCCTGACTTTC. Full variable domain (outside the CDR3, taken from reference TRBV5-1 and TRBJ2-6): KAGVTQTPRYLIKTRGQQVTLSCSPISGHRSVSWYQQTPGQGLQFLFEYFSETQRNKGNFPGRFSGRQFSNSRSEMNVSTLELGDSALYLCASSTELLGALGANVLTFGAGSRLTVL.

The chain couples TRBV13 to TRBJ2-7; tentatively, D is TRBD1 (6 bases). V was pared by 5 bases and J by 4 bases, with 12 bases between. There are 13 residues in the CDR3. The germline CDR1 and CDR2 sequences are PRHDT and FYEKMQ (reference sequence). CDR3 sequence (DNA): TGTGCCAGCAGCCACTTTGACAGGTACGAGCAGTACTTC. Residues: CASSHFDRYEQYF. The full variable domain, its missing parts supplied by reference TRBV13 and TRBJ2-7, is AAGVIQSPRHLIKEKRETATLKCYPIPRHDTVYWYQQGPGQDPQFLISFYEKMQSDKGSIPDRFSAQQFSDYHSELNMSSLELGDSALYFCASSHFDRYEQYFGPGTRLTVT.

The chain carries TRBV5-5 and TRBJ1-3, with D possibly TRBD1 on 5 matching bases. The CDR3 runs 16 residues. Germline V gene sequence: CDR1 SGHKS, CDR2 YYEKEE (reference sequence). Trimming cost V 7 bases and J 2 bases, with 19 bases left between them. The CDR3 DNA reads as TGTGCCAGCGACTCCGGGGCCCGGGGGGCTGGAAACACCATATATTTT. It translates to CASDSGARGAGNTIYF. Drawing the rest from reference TRBV5-5 and TRBJ1-3, the complete variable domain is DAGVTQSPTHLIKTRGQQVTLRCSPISGHKSVSWYQQVLGQGPQFIFQYYEKEERGRGNFPDRFSARQFPNYSSELNVNALLLGDSALYLCASDSGARGAGNTIYFGEGSWLTVV.

The chain uses TRBV28 and TRBJ2-7, with 8 positions matching TRBD1. CDR3 length: 15 amino acids. Trimming cost V 2 bases and J 4 bases; bases outside gene matches: 7. Germline CDR1 MDHEN, CDR2 SYDVKM. CDR3 protein: CASSLIRTGSYEQYF. The CDR3 DNA reads as TGTGCCAGCAGTTTAATAAGGACAGGGTCGTACGAGCAGTACTTC.

This chain connects TRBV4-1 to TRBJ2-6, with TRBD1 matching 8 bases. CDR1 is MGHRA, CDR2 YSYEKL, per germline. CDR3 length: 18 residues. V lost 4 bases to trimming and J lost 0 bases; unmatched junction nucleotides: 8. Written as DNA, the CDR3 is TGCGCCAGCAGCCTCGGACAGGGAGAATACTCTGGGGCCAACGTCCTGACTTTC. It encodes CASSLGQGEYSGANVLTF.

This clone was observed once. The chain joins TRBV4-1 to TRBJ1-4; TRBD1 matches 7 bases. This CDR3 is built from 15 residues. Germline values: CDR1 MGHRA, CDR2 YSYEKL. J was trimmed by 6 bases and V by 3 bases; bases with no gene match: 7. The CDR3, as DNA: TGCGCCAGCAGCCATCTGACAGGGTTTTATGAAAAACTGTTTTTT. This encodes CASSHLTGFYEKLFF.

The gene calls are TRBV19 and TRBJ2-3; D is perhaps TRBD1 (6 bases). This CDR3 comprises 15 residues. V lost 7 bases, J lost 11 bases, and 25 bases lay in between. Germline V gene data show CDR1 as LNHDA and CDR2 as SQIVND (reference sequence). CDR3 loop: CASTTNREQGLKQYF. The DNA for the CDR3 is TGTGCCAGTACCACTAATCGGGAACAGGGTCTTAAGCAGTATTTT.

This rearrangement joins TRBV19 to TRBJ2-7; 8 nucleotides line up with TRBD1. The CDR3 consists of 14 residues. V shed 5 bases, J shed 6 bases, and the junction held 9 bases outside the gene matches. The germline gives CDR1 LNHDA, CDR2 SQIVND (reference sequence). This CDR3 reads CASSFGTGSTEQYF. CDR3 DNA sequence: TGTGCCAGTAGTTTCGGGACAGGATCCACCGAGCAGTACTTC. The entire variable domain, with the rest obtained from reference TRBV19 and TRBJ2-7, is as follows: DGGITQSPKYLFRKEGQNVTLSCEQNLNHDAMYWYRQDPGQGLRLIYYSQIVNDFQKGDIAEGYSVSREKKESFPLTVTSAQKNPTAFYLCASSFGTGSTEQYFGPGTRLTVT.

The CDR3, as DNA: TGTGCCAGCAGCGAACCCCGGGGAATTGCAACTAATGAAAAACTGTTTTTT. Protein: CASSEPRGIATNEKLFF. This chain connects TRBV7-2 to TRBJ1-4; D not resolved. The CDR3 has 17 amino acids. V lost 5 bases, J lost 0 bases, and 16 bases lay in between. Germline V gene data show CDR1 as SGHTA and CDR2 as FQGNSA. The entire variable domain, with the rest obtained from reference TRBV7-2 and TRBJ1-4, is as follows: GAGVSQSPSNKVTEKGKDVELRCDPISGHTALYWYRQSLGQGLEFLIYFQGNSAPDKSGLPSDRFSAERTGGSVSTLTIQRTQQEDSAVYLCASSEPRGIATNEKLFFGSGTQLSVL.

The V gene is TRBV14, the J gene TRBJ2-1, with TRBD1 as a possible D gene (6 bases). CDR1 is SGHDN, CDR2 FVKESK, per germline. The V end lost 4 bases, the J end lost 3 bases, and 16 bases lay between the germline ends. CDR3 length: 16 residues. DNA of the CDR3: TGTGCCAGCAGCCGGGGGCACGTTGGGGTCTACAATGAGCAGTTCTTC. Its translation: CASSRGHVGVYNEQFF.

This chain joins TRBV5-8 and TRBJ2-1; D remains ambiguous. Germline V gene data show CDR1 as SGHTS and CDR2 as YDEGEE. With 4 bases removed from V and 3 bases from J, the gap between germline ends came to 8 bases. The CDR3 extends over 13 amino acids. The CDR3 region is CASSPALYNEQFF. The DNA of the CDR3 is TGTGCCAGCAGCCCCGCGCTCTACAATGAGCAGTTCTTC.

This chain links TRBV13 with TRBJ2-7; 13 nucleotides line up with TRBD2. This CDR3 spans 15 amino acids. Germline V CDR1 and CDR2: PRHDT, FYEKMQ (reference sequence). The V and J ends lost 4 bases and 3 bases, in that order; junction bases with no gene match: 3. The CDR3 bases are TGTGCCAGCAGCTCCGGACTAGCGGGAGACTACGAGCAGTACTTC. It codes for CASSSGLAGDYEQYF.

CDR3 coding DNA: TGTGCCAGTAGTATTGGGGGGGACCCATACAATGAGCAGTTCTTC. As protein: CASSIGGDPYNEQFF. The rearrangement uses TRBV19 and TRBJ2-1; 7 bases agree with TRBD2. The germline V gene encodes CDR1 LNHDA and CDR2 SQIVND (reference sequence). This CDR3 comprises 15 residues. The junction had 6 bases not matched to a gene; V was cut back by 3 bases and J by 4 bases.

This clone was seen more than once but under ten times. The chain couples TRBV19 to TRBJ1-5; D is perhaps TRBD1 (5 bases). V was pared by 2 bases and J by 6 bases, with 11 bases between. Per germline, CDR1 LNHDA and CDR2 SQIVND (reference sequence). The CDR3 spans 14 residues. This chain's CDR3 is CASSIIGVGQPQHF. In DNA, the CDR3 is TGTGCCAGTAGTATAATAGGGGTCGGTCAGCCCCAGCATTTT.

This chain uses TRBV27 with TRBJ2-7; possible D gene TRBD1, 5 bases. V was pared by 4 bases and J by 3 bases, with 22 bases between. This CDR3 has 17 residues. CDR1 is MNHEY, CDR2 SMNVEV, per germline (reference sequence). The chain's CDR3 is CASSSHTLSTANYEQYF. The CDR3 DNA reads TGTGCCAGCAGTTCCCACACACTATCGACAGCTAACTACGAGCAGTACTTC.

The DNA of the CDR3 is TGTGCCAGCAGTCGACCGGGACATCAAGGAAACACCATATATTTT. This encodes CASSRPGHQGNTIYF. The chain joins TRBV7-8 to TRBJ1-3; D may be TRBD1 (6 bases). In germline, CDR1 is SGHVS, CDR2 FQNEAQ. The CDR3 consists of 15 residues. Between the trimmed V and J ends, which lost 6 bases and 4 bases, there was a span of 16 bases.

This clone has more than one count but fewer than ten. The chain employs TRBV2 and TRBJ1-4, with D possibly matching TRBD1 (5 bases). The CDR3 loop spans 14 amino acids. Germline-derived CDR1 and CDR2 are SNHLY and FYNNEI. V was clipped by 5 bases and J by 3 bases, with 10 bases between them. The CDR3 spells CASSLTAPNEKLFF. DNA of the CDR3: TGTGCCAGCAGTTTGACAGCTCCTAATGAAAAACTGTTTTTT.

The V gene is TRBV7-6, the J gene TRBJ2-1, with 11 bases aligning to TRBD2. The CDR3 spans 14 residues. Germline V gene lookup returns CDR1 SGHVS and CDR2 FNYEAQ. V lost 5 bases and J lost 5; bases outside the gene matches: 2. CDR3 region: CASSGTSGNNEQFF. The CDR3 coding sequence is TGTGCCAGCAGCGGGACTAGCGGAAACAATGAGCAGTTCTTC.